The 32 T cell receptor beta chains presented below share a single source sample, sequenced in a study of cytomegalovirus exposure and HLA in healthy donors. PCR involved 60 Vbeta and 13 Jbeta primers. Using immunoSEQ multiplex PCR, the repertoire was profiled, and TCRdb retains in-frame clones only, with some absent. The repertoire includes some 96,000 clones, 55% to 75% of them detected once, and 3% to 3.5% sits in the top ten. Sequencing used PBMCs. These receptors were obtained from a man aged 55 to 70 in good health and CMV-seronegative.

The DNA for the CDR3 is TGTGCCAGCTCACCACGGCCTCGAAACTCCTACGAGCAGTACTTC. Amino acid sequence: CASSPRPRNSYEQYF. The genes are TRBV18 and TRBJ2-7; D call uncertain. V lost 1 base, J lost 0 bases, and 10 bases lay in between. The CDR3 contains 15 residues. Germline lookup yields CDR1 KGHSH and CDR2 LQKENI.

This clone was seen a few times. An end of the junction does not agree with germline; a read error may underlie this. The chain has TRBV6-6 and TRBJ2-3; 12 bases fit TRBD2. The CDR3 contains 15 residues. Germline V lookup: CDR1 MNHNY, CDR2 SVGAGI (reference sequence). The CDR3 region has the DNA TGTGCCAGCAGTGACTCGACTAGCGGGGGAGATACGCAGTATTTT. Its translation is CASSDSTSGGDTQYF.

The chain uses TRBV7-9 and TRBJ2-5; maybe TRBD1 (6 bases). The last part of the DNA fits TRBJ2-7 better; the J call may be wrong. Germline CDR1 is SEHNR and CDR2 is FQNEAQ (reference sequence). The CDR3 consists of 12 residues. The CDR3: CASSSTGSEQYF. CDR3 DNA sequence: TGTGCCAGCAGCTCCACAGGGAGCGAGCAGTACTTC.

The chain combines TRBV5-8 with TRBJ1-5; D gene uncertain. Germline-derived CDR1 and CDR2 are SGHTS and YDEGEE. The CDR3 has 13 amino acids. The V end lost 2 bases, the J end lost 3 bases, and 6 bases lay between the germline ends. In nucleotides, the CDR3 is TGTGCCAGCAGCTTTGTAAACAATCAGCCCCAGCATTTT. Translating gives CASSFVNNQPQHF.

The rearrangement uses TRBV28 and TRBJ1-2, with 7 bases that match TRBD1. The germline V gene encodes CDR1 MDHEN and CDR2 SYDVKM. This CDR3 has 13 residues. The ends lost 11 bases at V and 1 base at J; junction bases unmatched: 7. The CDR3 sequence is CASFNRGNYGYTF. In DNA form, the CDR3 reads TGTGCCTCATTCAACAGGGGTAACTATGGCTACACCTTC.

This chain joins TRBV7-9 and TRBJ2-7; D possibly corresponds to TRBD2 (6 bases). V was cut by 6 bases and J by 6 bases, with 18 bases left in between. CDR1 and CDR2 from the germline V gene are SEHNR and FQNEAQ (reference sequence). The length of the CDR3 is 14 residues. CDR3 loop: CASRGLALASEQYF. The CDR3 DNA reads as TGTGCCAGCAGGGGTCTAGCGTTAGCTTCCGAGCAGTACTTC.

This clone was seen only a few times. The genes are TRBV6-5 and TRBJ1-1; TRBD1 aligns across 8 bases. Trimming cost V 4 bases and J 5 bases; bases outside gene matches: 6. Germline lookup yields CDR1 MNHEY and CDR2 SVGAGI. This CDR3 has 14 residues. DNA for the CDR3: TGTGCCAGCAGTTCCGACAGGGGTAAAACTGAAGCTTTCTTT. Amino acids: CASSSDRGKTEAFF.

This chain uses TRBV6-5 with TRBJ1-2; possible D gene TRBD1, 5 bases. The CDR3 contains 16 residues. Looked up from germline, CDR1 is MNHEY and CDR2 is SVGAGI. V was shortened by 2 bases and J by 7 bases, with 20 bases between the two germline ends. DNA for the CDR3: TGTGCCAGCAGTTACCACAAAAACCGGATCAGGGCTGGCTACACCTTC. It translates to CASSYHKNRIRAGYTF.

The chain's CDR3 is CASSVGTGGYTF. As DNA, the CDR3 is TGTGCCAGCAGCGTCGGGACAGGGGGCTACACCTTC. The chain carries TRBV5-6 and TRBJ1-2; 9 positions match TRBD1. V dropped 4 bases and J dropped 8; count of bases not matched to a gene: 3. The CDR3 covers 12 residues. CDR1 SGHDT and CDR2 YYEEEE come from the germline V gene. The full variable domain, with the rest looked up from reference TRBV5-6 and TRBJ1-2, is DAGVTQSPTHLIKTRGQQVTLRCSPKSGHDTVSWYQQALGQGPQFIFQYYEEEERQRGNFPDRFSGHQFPNYSSELNVNALLLGDSALYLCASSVGTGGYTFGSGTRLTVV.

This clone was found once. This CDR3 is CASNGLADFTDTQYF. CDR3 bases: TGTGCCAGTAACGGACTAGCGGATTTCACAGATACGCAGTATTTT. This chain links TRBV7-9 with TRBJ2-3; 10 positions match TRBD2. Germline V lookup: CDR1 SEHNR, CDR2 FQNEAQ (reference sequence). The CDR3 runs 15 residues. Trimming took 9 bases from V and 2 from J; bases not matched to a gene: 8.

This clone was observed a few times. This chain links TRBV7-8 with TRBJ2-3; 13 bases line up with TRBD2. The J segment lost 0 bases and the V segment lost 0 bases, leaving 3 bases of the junction unmatched. Looked up from germline, CDR1 is SGHVS and CDR2 is FQNEAQ. The CDR3 has 18 amino acids. In nucleotides, the CDR3 is TGTGCCAGCAGCTTAGCCACTAGCGGGGGGGCCAGCACAGATACGCAGTATTTT. Amino acid sequence: CASSLATSGGASTDTQYF. Full variable domain (remainder filled in from reference TRBV7-8 and TRBJ2-3): GAGVSQSPRYKVAKRGQDVALRCDPISGHVSLFWYQQALGQGPEFLTYFQNEAQLDKSGLPSDRFFAERPEGSVSTLKIQRTQQEDSAVYLCASSLATSGGASTDTQYFGPGTRLTVL.

This clone was seen a few times. CDR3 coding DNA: TGCGCCAGCAGCCCCGGGTCCTGGGATGAAAAACTGTTTTTT. Translation gives CASSPGSWDEKLFF. This chain joins TRBV4-1 and TRBJ1-4; D is unclear. This CDR3 is 14 amino acids long. Per the germline V gene, CDR1 is MGHRA and CDR2 is YSYEKL. V dropped 4 bases and J dropped 6 bases, with 12 bases sitting between them.

The genes are TRBV23-1 and TRBJ2-7; D is unclear. TRBV23-1 is flagged as an ORF with uncertain function. CDR3 length equals 12 residues. V lost 8 bases, J lost 6 bases, and 14 bases lay in between. CDR3 sequence reads: CASGEPWAEQYF. In DNA, the CDR3 is TGCGCCAGCGGTGAACCATGGGCCGAGCAGTACTTC.

This clone was seen more than once but under ten times. This chain links TRBV10-2 with TRBJ2-2; 14 bases are shared with TRBD2. Germline V gene data show CDR1 as WSHSY and CDR2 as SAAADI. This CDR3 has 15 amino acids. Trimming cost V 11 bases and J 5 bases; bases outside gene matches: 7. The CDR3 is CAGTSGGLRTGELFF. CDR3 bases: TGCGCCGGGACTAGCGGGGGTCTACGGACCGGGGAGCTGTTTTTT.

J is TRBJ1-3 and V is TRBV7-9; D is undetermined. Germline CDR1 SEHNR, CDR2 FQNEAQ (reference sequence). The CDR3 covers 13 residues. The V and J ends lost 5 bases and 0 bases respectively, with 5 bases between them. The CDR3 reads CASSRYSGNTIYF. The CDR3 DNA reads as TGTGCCAGCAGCCGTTACTCTGGAAACACCATATATTTT.

This clone was observed a few times. J is TRBJ2-6 and V is TRBV5-1; a possible D gene is TRBD1 (6 bases). In germline, CDR1 is SGHRS, CDR2 YFSETQ. The CDR3 consists of 19 residues. Trimming stripped 0 bases from V and 0 bases from J, with 16 bases between. The DNA for the CDR3 is TGCGCCAGCAGCTTGGGGGGGCGGGCAGCCTACTCTGGGGCCAACGTCCTGACTTTC. Translation gives CASSLGGRAAYSGANVLTF. The complete variable domain, with remaining parts taken from reference TRBV5-1 and TRBJ2-6, reads KAGVTQTPRYLIKTRGQQVTLSCSPISGHRSVSWYQQTPGQGLQFLFEYFSETQRNKGNFPGRFSGRQFSNSRSEMNVSTLELGDSALYLCASSLGGRAAYSGANVLTFGAGSRLTVL.

This chain joins TRBV5-5 and TRBJ1-5, with D tentatively TRBD1 (5 bases). This CDR3 region has 14 residues. Germline CDR1 is SGHKS and CDR2 is YYEKEE (reference sequence). The V end was cut by 0 bases, the J end by 14 bases, with 18 bases between. The CDR3 loop is CASSLAAFGALEHF. The CDR3 DNA is TGTGCCAGCAGCTTGGCGGCCTTTGGGGCTCTGGAGCATTTT.

A remark on this clone: The junction departs from germline at one end; a sequencing error may be responsible. The chain employs TRBV7-9 and TRBJ1-5; D is perhaps TRBD1 (5 bases). Germline V gives CDR1 SEHNR, CDR2 FQNEAQ (reference sequence). The CDR3 contains 15 residues. CDR3 sequence (DNA): TGTTCCAGCAGCTTCTCGGACACCAGCAATCAGCCCCAGCATTTT. It yields the protein CSSSFSDTSNQPQHF.

The chain joins TRBV11-2 to TRBJ2-7; D might be TRBD1 (5 bases). CDR1 and CDR2 from the germline V gene are SGHAT and FQNNGV. The CDR3 is 14 residues long. V lost 5 bases, J lost 2 bases, and 13 bases lay in between. CDR3 DNA sequence: TGTGCCAGCAGCCCCGGCCCAGGGACCTACGAGCAGTACTTC. Amino acids: CASSPGPGTYEQYF.

The V and J genes are TRBV27 and TRBJ1-1; 7 bases are a match to TRBD1. V lost 8 bases and J lost 0; bases outside the gene matches: 6. The CDR3 is made up of 14 amino acids. Per germline, CDR1 MNHEY and CDR2 SMNVEV (reference sequence). CDR3 amino acids: CASQNRGLNTEAFF. CDR3 DNA sequence: TGTGCCAGCCAGAACAGGGGATTGAACACTGAAGCTTTCTTT.

This chain joins TRBV29-1 and TRBJ1-1, with TRBD1 as a possible D gene (6 bases). V lost 7 bases and J lost 10, with 16 bases in between. The CDR3 extends over 11 amino acids. Germline V lookup: CDR1 SQVTM, CDR2 ANQGSEA. In nucleotides, the CDR3 is TGCAGCGGGAGCTACAGGGAAAGAGCTTTCTTT. Translation gives CSGSYRERAFF.

This clone is a singleton in its sample. CDR3 bases: TGTGCCTGGAGTGTACTGACTAGCGGGAAAGACAATGAGCAGTTCTTC. This gives the protein CAWSVLTSGKDNEQFF. This chain connects TRBV30 to TRBJ2-1; TRBD2 matches 11 bases. Germline-derived CDR1 and CDR2 are GTSNPN and SVGIG (reference sequence). The CDR3 runs to 16 residues. Trimming at V came to 0 bases and at J to 5 bases, leaving 6 bases not matched to a gene.

The J gene is TRBJ1-2, the V gene TRBV10-3; D ambiguous. V was shortened by 3 bases and J by 10 bases, with 21 bases between the two germline ends. The CDR3 runs to 15 residues. Germline-derived CDR1 and CDR2 are ENHRY and SYGVKD. In DNA form, the CDR3 reads TGTGCCATCAGTGATAGACGGCCTTCGAGCCAGGCCTACACCTTC. It is translated as CAISDRRPSSQAYTF.

The chain employs TRBV5-4 and TRBJ2-3, with D perhaps matching TRBD2 (6 bases). The V end was cut by 3 bases, the J end by 0 bases, with 17 bases between. The V gene's germline CDR1 is SGHNT and CDR2 YYREEE (reference sequence). The CDR3 is made up of 17 amino acids. The CDR3 nucleotides are TGTGCCAGCAGCTGGGGTAATGGGGGGACGAGCACAGATACGCAGTATTTT. This translates into CASSWGNGGTSTDTQYF. Complete variable domain (other parts from reference TRBV5-4 and TRBJ2-3): ETGVTQSPTHLIKTRGQQVTLRCSSQSGHNTVSWYQQALGQGPQFIFQYYREEENGRGNFPPRFSGLQFPNYSSELNVNALELDDSALYLCASSWGNGGTSTDTQYFGPGTRLTVL.

There are a few counts of this clone. This chain connects TRBV2 to TRBJ2-7; a possible D gene is TRBD2 (5 bases). CDR1 SNHLY and CDR2 FYNNEI come from the germline V gene. Trimming left V 4 bases short and J 2 bases short, with 15 bases between. CDR3 length: 15 amino acids. The CDR3 DNA reads TGTGCCAGCAGTGGAGCGGTGCGGTTGACCTACGAGCAGTACTTC. This translates into CASSGAVRLTYEQYF.

V gene TRBV19 combines with J gene TRBJ2-1; TRBD1 matches 10 bases. Germline CDR1 reads LNHDA; CDR2 reads SQIVND (reference sequence). CDR3 length: 16 residues. The J segment lost 4 bases and the V segment lost 5 bases, leaving 8 bases of the junction unmatched. CDR3 residues: CASSSPEGQGYNEQFF. The CDR3 DNA reads as TGTGCCAGTAGTTCCCCAGAGGGACAGGGGTACAATGAGCAGTTCTTC.

The J gene is TRBJ1-3, the V gene TRBV6-1, with D perhaps TRBD1 (6 bases). The germline V and J ends were trimmed by 4 bases and 0 bases, with 7 bases remaining between them. This CDR3 has 14 amino acids. Germline CDR1 MNHNS, CDR2 SASEGT. The CDR3 nucleotides are TGTGCCAGCAGTGTACAGGGCTCTGGAAACACCATATATTTT. It yields the protein CASSVQGSGNTIYF.

As DNA, the CDR3 is TGTGCCAGCAGCGTAGATCGGGGGGAGGGGCTAGCCACAGATACGCAGTATTTT. This codes for CASSVDRGEGLATDTQYF. V usage is TRBV9 and J usage is TRBJ2-3; 7 nucleotides line up with TRBD2. Germline CDR1 and CDR2: SGDLS and YYNGEE. The length of the CDR3 is 18 residues. J was trimmed by 2 bases and V by 0 bases; bases with no gene match: 12.

The table lists this clone with a few counts. The rearrangement joins TRBV6-1 to TRBJ2-7, with 9 positions matching TRBD1. From germline, CDR1 is MNHNS and CDR2 SASEGT. The CDR3 runs 16 residues. J lost 3 bases, V lost 2 bases, and 8 bases had no gene match. In nucleotides, the CDR3 is TGTGCCAGCAGTGAAAGGTCGGGGGGACAGGGCTACGAGCAGTACTTC. The encoded protein is CASSERSGGQGYEQYF.

The genes are TRBV20-1 and TRBJ2-3; D gene uncertain. CDR3 length: 11 residues. CDR1 DFQATT and CDR2 SNEGSKA come from the germline V gene (reference sequence). Trimming took off 6 bases at V and 2 bases at J, with 6 bases between the two ends. The CDR3 spells CSASTTDTQYF. The CDR3 nucleotides read TGCAGTGCGTCTACCACAGATACGCAGTATTTT.

V and J are TRBV5-1 and TRBJ2-5; TRBD1 matches 11 bases. The junction had 3 bases not matched to a gene; V was cut back by 4 bases and J by 4 bases. CDR3 length: 14 amino acids. The germline V gene encodes CDR1 SGHRS and CDR2 YFSETQ. The CDR3 nucleotides read TGCGCCAGCAGCCCGGACAGGGGGCGAGAGACCCAGTACTTC. Its protein product is CASSPDRGRETQYF. The complete variable domain, with remaining parts taken from reference TRBV5-1 and TRBJ2-5, reads KAGVTQTPRYLIKTRGQQVTLSCSPISGHRSVSWYQQTPGQGLQFLFEYFSETQRNKGNFPGRFSGRQFSNSRSEMNVSTLELGDSALYLCASSPDRGRETQYFGPGTRLLVL.

This chain links TRBV6-5 with TRBJ2-1; 9 nucleotides agree with TRBD2. The V gene end was trimmed by 4 bases and the J gene end by 8 bases; junction bases not matched to a gene: 9. This CDR3 contains 15 residues. CDR1 is MNHEY and CDR2 is SVGAGI in the germline V gene. The CDR3 DNA is TGTGCCAGCAGTTTAAATAGCGGGAGCGGCGATGAGCAGTTCTTC. Protein: CASSLNSGSGDEQFF.